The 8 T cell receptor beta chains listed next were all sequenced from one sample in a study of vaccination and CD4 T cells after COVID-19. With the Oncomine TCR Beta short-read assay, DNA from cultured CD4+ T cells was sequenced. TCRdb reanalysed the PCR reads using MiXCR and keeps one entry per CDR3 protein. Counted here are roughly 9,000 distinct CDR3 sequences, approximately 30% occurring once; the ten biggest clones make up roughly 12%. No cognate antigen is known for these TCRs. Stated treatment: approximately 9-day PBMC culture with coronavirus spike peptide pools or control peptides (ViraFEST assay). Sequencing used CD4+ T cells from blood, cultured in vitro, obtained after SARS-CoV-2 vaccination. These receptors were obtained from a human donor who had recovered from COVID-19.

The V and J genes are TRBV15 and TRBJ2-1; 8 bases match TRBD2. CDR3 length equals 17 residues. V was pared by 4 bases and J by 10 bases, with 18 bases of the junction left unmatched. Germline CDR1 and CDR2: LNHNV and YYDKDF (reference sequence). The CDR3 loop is CATSTRGASGFVLEQFF. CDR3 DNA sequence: TGTGCCACCAGCACGCGGGGGGCTAGCGGATTTGTCTTGGAGCAGTTCTTC.

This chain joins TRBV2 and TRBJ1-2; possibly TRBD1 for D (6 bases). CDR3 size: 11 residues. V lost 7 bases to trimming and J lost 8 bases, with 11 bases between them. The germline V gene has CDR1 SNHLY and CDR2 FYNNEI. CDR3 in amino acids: CASTPTGGYTF. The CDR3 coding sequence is TGTGCCAGCACCCCTACAGGGGGCTACACCTTC.

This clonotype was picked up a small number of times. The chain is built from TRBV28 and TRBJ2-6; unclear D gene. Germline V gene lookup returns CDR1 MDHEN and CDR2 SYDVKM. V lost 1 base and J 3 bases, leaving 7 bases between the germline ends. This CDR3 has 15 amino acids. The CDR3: CASSLLGIGANVLTF. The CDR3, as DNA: TGTGCCAGCAGTTTATTGGGGATTGGGGCCAACGTCCTGACTTTC.

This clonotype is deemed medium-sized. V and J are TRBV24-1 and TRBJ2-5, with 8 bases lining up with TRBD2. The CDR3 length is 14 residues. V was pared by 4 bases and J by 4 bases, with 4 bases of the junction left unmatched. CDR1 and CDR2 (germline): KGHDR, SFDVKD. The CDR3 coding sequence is TGTGCCACCAGTGACTACGGGGGGGTAGAGACCCAGTACTTC. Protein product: CATSDYGGVETQYF.

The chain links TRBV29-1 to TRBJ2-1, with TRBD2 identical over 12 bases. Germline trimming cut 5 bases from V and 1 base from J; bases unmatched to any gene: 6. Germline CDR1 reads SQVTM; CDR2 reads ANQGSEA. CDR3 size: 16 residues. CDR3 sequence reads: CSVSTSGRSSYNEQFF. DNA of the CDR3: TGCAGCGTTTCTACTAGCGGGAGGTCTTCCTACAATGAGCAGTTCTTC.

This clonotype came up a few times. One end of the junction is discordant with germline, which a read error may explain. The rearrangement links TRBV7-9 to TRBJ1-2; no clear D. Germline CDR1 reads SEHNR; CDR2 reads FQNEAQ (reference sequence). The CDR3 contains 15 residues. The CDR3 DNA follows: TGTGCCAGCAGCGTTAGTAGGGAGCTACTGGGTGGCTACACTTTC. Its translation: CASSVSRELLGGYTF. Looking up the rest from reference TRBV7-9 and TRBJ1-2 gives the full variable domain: DTGVSQNPRHKITKRGQNVTFRCDPISEHNRLYWYRQTLGQGPEFLTYFQNEAQLEKSRLLSDRFSAERPKGSFSTLEIQRTEQGDSAMYLCASSVSRELLGGYTFGSGTRLTVV.

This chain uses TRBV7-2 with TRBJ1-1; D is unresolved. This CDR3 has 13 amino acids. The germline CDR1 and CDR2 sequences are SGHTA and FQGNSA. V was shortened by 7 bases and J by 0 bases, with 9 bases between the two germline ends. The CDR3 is CASIWQVNTEAFF. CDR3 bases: TGTGCCAGCATCTGGCAGGTGAACACTGAAGCTTTCTTT.

CDR3 in amino acids: CATRKGRPNYGYTF. CDR3 coding DNA: TGTGCCACCAGGAAGGGTAGACCCAACTATGGCTACACCTTC. The V call is TRBV15, the J call TRBJ1-2; unclear D gene. With 6 bases removed from V and 2 bases from J, the gap between germline ends came to 13 bases. Germline assignment: CDR1 LNHNV and CDR2 YYDKDF (reference sequence). The CDR3 has 14 residues. The full variable domain, in which reference TRBV15 and TRBJ1-2 provide the parts outside the CDR3, is DAMVIQNPRYQVTQFGKPVTLSCSQTLNHNVMYWYQQKSSQAPKLLFHYYDKDFNNEADTPDNFQSRRPNTSFCFLDIRSPGLGDTAMYLCATRKGRPNYGYTFGSGTRLTVV.